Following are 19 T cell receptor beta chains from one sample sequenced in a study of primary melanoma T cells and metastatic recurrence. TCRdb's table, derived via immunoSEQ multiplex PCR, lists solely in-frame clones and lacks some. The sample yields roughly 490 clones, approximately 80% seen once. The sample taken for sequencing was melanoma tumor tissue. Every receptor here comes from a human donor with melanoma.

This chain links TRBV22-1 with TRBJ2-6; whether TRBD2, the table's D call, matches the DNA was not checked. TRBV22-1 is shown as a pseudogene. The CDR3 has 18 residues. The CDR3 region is CPGRLSRSEQSRANVLTF. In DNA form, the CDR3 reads TGTCCTGGGAGGCTATCTCGAAGCGAACAAAGTCGGGCCAACGTCCTGACTTTC.

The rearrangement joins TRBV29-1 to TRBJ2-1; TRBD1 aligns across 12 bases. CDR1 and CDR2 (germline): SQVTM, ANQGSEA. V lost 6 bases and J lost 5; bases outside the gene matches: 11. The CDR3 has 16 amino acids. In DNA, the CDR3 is TGCAGCGTCCTTATTGGGACAGGGGGCAGTCACAATGAGCAGTTCTTC. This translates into CSVLIGTGGSHNEQFF.

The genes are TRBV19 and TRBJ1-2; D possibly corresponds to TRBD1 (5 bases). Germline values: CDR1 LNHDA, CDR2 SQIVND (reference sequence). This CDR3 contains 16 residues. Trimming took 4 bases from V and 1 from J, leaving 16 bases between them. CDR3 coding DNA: TGTGCCAGTAGTAAGCCAGGGCAGGCTTTTAACTATGGCTACACCTTC. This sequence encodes CASSKPGQAFNYGYTF.

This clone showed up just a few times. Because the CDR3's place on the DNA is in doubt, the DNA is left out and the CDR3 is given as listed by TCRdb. The CDR3 protein is CARVGWGPGANVLTF. V gene TRBV12-2 combines with J gene TRBJ2-6; the table's D gene call, TRBD1, was not cross checked with the DNA. TRBV12-2 constitutes a pseudogene. The CDR3 comprises 15 residues, both ends counted.

The CDR3 DNA reads TGTGCCAGCTCCCGGGCAGTTGCTAACTATGGCTACACCTTC. Protein: CASSRAVANYGYTF. This chain links TRBV18 with TRBJ1-2, with D hard to call. The CDR3 is 14 residues long. V lost 6 bases to trimming and J lost 0 bases, with 11 bases between them. CDR1 and CDR2 (germline): KGHSH, LQKENI.

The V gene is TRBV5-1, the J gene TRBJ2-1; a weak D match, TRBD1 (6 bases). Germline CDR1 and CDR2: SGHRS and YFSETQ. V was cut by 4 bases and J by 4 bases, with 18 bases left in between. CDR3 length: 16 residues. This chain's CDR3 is CASSPAPGTQYNEQFF. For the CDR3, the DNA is TGCGCCAGCAGCCCCGCCCCCGGGACACAGTACAATGAGCAGTTCTTC.

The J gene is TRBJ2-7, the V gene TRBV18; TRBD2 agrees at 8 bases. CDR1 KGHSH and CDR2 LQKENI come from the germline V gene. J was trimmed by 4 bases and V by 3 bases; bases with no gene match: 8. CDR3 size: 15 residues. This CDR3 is CASSPRQASGYEQYF. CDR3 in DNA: TGTGCCAGCTCACCCCGACAGGCTAGCGGGTACGAGCAGTACTTC.

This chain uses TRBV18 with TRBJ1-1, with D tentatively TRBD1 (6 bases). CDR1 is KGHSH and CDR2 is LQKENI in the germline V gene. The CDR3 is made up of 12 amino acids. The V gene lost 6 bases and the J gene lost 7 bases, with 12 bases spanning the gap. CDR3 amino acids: CASSFRQDEAFF. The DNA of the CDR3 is TGTGCCAGCTCGTTCCGACAGGATGAAGCTTTCTTT.

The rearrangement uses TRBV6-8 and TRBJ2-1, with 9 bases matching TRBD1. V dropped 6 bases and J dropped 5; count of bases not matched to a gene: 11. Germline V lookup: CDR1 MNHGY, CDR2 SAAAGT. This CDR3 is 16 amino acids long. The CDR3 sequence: CASRRDFGTGHNEQFF. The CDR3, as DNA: TGTGCCAGCAGGAGGGATTTCGGGACAGGGCACAATGAGCAGTTCTTC.

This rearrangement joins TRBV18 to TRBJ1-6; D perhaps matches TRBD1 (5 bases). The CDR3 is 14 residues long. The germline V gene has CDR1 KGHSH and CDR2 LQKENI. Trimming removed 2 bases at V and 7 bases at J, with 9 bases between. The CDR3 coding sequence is TGTGCCAGCTCACCAGAGACAGCCAATTCACCCCTCCACTTT. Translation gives CASSPETANSPLHF.

The CDR3: CASSFTDWNYEQYF. The CDR3 DNA sequence: TGTGCCAGCAGCTTTACCGACTGGAACTACGAGCAGTACTTC. This sequence joins TRBV28 and TRBJ2-7, with D hard to call. Germline V gene data show CDR1 as MDHEN and CDR2 as SYDVKM. The CDR3 covers 14 residues. Between the trimmed V and J ends, which lost 6 bases and 3 bases, there was a span of 15 bases.

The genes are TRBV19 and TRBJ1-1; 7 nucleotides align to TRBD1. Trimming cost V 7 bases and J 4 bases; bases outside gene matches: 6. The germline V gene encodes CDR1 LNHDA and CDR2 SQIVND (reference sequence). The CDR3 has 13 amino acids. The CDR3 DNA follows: TGTGCCAGTACCCGACAGGGAGGCACTGAAGCTTTCTTT. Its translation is CASTRQGGTEAFF. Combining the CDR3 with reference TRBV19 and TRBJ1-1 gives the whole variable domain DGGITQSPKYLFRKEGQNVTLSCEQNLNHDAMYWYRQDPGQGLRLIYYSQIVNDFQKGDIAEGYSVSREKKESFPLTVTSAQKNPTAFYLCASTRQGGTEAFFGQGTRLTVV.

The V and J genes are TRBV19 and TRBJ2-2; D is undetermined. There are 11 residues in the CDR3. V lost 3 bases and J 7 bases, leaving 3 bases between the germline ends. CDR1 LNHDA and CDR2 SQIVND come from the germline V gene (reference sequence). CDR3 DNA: TGTGCCAGTAGTATCCTCGGGGAGCTGTTTTTT. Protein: CASSILGELFF.

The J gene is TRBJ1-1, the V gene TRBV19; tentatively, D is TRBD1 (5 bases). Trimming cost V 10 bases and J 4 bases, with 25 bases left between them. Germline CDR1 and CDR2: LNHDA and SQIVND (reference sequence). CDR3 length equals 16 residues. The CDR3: CATLPGLRARSTEAFF. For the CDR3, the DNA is TGTGCCACCCTACCGGGACTTCGGGCCCGGAGCACTGAAGCTTTCTTT.

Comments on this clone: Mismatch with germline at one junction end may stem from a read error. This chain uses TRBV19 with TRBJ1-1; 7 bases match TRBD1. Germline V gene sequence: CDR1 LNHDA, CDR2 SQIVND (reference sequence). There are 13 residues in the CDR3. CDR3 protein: CASNIDRDTEAFF. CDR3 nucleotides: TGTGCCAGTAATATAGACAGGGACACTGAAGCTTTCTTT.

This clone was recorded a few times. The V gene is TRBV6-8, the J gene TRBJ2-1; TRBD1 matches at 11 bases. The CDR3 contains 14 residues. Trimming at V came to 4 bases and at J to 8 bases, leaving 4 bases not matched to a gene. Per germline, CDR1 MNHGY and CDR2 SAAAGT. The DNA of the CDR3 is TGTGCCAGCAGTTGGACAGGGGGCGCAGATGAGCAGTTCTTC. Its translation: CASSWTGGADEQFF.

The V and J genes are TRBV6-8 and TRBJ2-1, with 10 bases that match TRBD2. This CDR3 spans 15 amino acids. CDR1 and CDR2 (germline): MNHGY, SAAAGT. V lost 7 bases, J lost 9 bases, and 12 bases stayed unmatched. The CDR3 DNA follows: TGTGCCAGCATGCGGGGGTTAGCGGGAGGTCGTGAGCAGTTCTTC. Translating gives CASMRGLAGGREQFF.

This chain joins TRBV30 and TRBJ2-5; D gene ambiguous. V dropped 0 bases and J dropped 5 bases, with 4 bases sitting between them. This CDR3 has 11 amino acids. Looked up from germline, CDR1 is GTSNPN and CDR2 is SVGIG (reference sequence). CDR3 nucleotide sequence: TGTGCCTGGAGTGTACGGGAGACCCAGTACTTC. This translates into CAWSVRETQYF.

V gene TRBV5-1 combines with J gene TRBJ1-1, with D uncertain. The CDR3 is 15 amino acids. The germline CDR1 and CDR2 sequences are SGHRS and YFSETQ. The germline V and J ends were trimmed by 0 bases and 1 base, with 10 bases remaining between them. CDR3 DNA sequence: TGCGCCAGCAGCTTGGTGGGCGAGGGGAACACTGAAGCTTTCTTT. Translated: CASSLVGEGNTEAFF.